The clone carrying this TCR beta chain came up many times. Three rounds of nested PCR, following a modified ARM-PCR protocol, produced the TCRbeta library. Using its own MiXCR run on the multiplex PCR reads, TCRdb lists one record per CDR3 protein. The sample has approximately 120,000 distinct CDR3 sequences, around 80% seen once; the top ten hold 37%. The sample originates from a study of tumor and adjacent non-tumor tissue in lung cancer. J lost 2 bases, V lost 5 bases, and 9 bases had no gene match. This CDR3 has 15 residues. Germline V gene sequence: CDR1 DFQATT, CDR2 SNEGSKA (reference sequence). The template was RNA from unsorted bulk tissue.

The sequence was collected from a woman aged 60-75 years with non-small cell lung cancer. V and J are TRBV20-1 and TRBJ1-1; TRBD1 matches at 9 bases. Sequenced material: lung tumor tissue. The CDR3 DNA follows: TGCAGTGCTTTAAACCGGGGACAGGGAAACACTGAAGCTTTCTTT. Translated: CSALNRGQGNTEAFF.